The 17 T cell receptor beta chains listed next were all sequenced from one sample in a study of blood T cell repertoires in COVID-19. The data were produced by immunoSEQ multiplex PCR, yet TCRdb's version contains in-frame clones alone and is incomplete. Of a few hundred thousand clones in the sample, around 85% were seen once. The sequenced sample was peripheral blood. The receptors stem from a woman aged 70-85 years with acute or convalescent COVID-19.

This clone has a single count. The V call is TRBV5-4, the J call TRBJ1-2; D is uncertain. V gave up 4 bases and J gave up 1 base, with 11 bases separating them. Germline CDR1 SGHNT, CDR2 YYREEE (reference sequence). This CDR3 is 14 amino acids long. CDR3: CASSPGGSNYGYTF. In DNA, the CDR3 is TGTGCCAGCAGCCCCGGAGGCAGTAACTATGGCTACACCTTC.

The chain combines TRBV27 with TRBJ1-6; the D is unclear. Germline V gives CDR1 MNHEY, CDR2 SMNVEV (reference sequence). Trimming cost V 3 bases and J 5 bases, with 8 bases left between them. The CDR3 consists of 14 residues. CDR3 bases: TGTGCCAGCAGTTTCTGGGGAGATAATTCACCCCTCCACTTT. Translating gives CASSFWGDNSPLHF.

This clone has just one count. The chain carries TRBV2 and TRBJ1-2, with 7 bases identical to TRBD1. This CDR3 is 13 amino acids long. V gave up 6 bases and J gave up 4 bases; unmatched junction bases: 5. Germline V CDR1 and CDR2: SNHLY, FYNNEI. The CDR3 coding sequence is TGTGCCAGCAGCCCGGGACAGACCTATGGCTACACCTTC. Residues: CASSPGQTYGYTF.

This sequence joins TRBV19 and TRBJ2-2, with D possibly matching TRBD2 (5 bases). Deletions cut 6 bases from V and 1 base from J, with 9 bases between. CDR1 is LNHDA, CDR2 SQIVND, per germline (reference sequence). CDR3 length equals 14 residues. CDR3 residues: CASRPAGNTGELFF. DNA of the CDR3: TGTGCCAGTAGGCCGGCGGGGAACACCGGGGAGCTGTTTTTT.

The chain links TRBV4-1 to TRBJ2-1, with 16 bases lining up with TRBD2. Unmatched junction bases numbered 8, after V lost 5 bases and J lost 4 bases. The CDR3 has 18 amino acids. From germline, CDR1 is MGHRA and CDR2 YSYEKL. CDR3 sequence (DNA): TGCGCCAGCAGCTTGGGACTAGCGGGGGGGCAGAGGTACAATGAGCAGTTCTTC. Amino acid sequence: CASSLGLAGGQRYNEQFF.

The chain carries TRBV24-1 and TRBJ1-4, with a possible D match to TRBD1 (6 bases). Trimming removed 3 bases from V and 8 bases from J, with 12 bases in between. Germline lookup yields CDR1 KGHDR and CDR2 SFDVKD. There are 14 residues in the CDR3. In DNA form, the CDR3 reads TGTGCCACCAGTGATCCCCGGGACACGGAAAAACTGTTTTTT. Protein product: CATSDPRDTEKLFF.

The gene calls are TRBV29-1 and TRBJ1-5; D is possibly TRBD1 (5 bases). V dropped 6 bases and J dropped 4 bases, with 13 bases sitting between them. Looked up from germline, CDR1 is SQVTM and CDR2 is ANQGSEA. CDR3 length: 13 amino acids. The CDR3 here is CSVTTGVNQPQHF. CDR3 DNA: TGCAGCGTCACAACGGGGGTAAATCAGCCCCAGCATTTT. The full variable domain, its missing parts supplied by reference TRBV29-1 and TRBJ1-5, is SAVISQKPSRDICQRGTSLTIQCQVDSQVTMMFWYRQQPGQSLTLIATANQGSEATYESGFVIDKFPISRPNLTFSTLTVSNMSPEDSSIYLCSVTTGVNQPQHFGDGTRLSIL.

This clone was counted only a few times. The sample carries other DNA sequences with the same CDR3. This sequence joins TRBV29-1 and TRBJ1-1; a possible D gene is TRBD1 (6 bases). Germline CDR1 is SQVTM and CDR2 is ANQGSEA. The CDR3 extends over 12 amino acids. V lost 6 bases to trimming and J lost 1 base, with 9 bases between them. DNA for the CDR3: TGCAGCGTGGTCAGGGGGAACACTGAAGCTTTCTTT. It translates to CSVVRGNTEAFF.

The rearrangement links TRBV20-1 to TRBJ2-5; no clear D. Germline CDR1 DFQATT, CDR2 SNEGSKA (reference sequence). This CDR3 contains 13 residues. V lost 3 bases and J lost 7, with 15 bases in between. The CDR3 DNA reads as TGCAGTGCTAGTGCTGCGGCTTCGGGGACCCAGTACTTC. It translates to CSASAAASGTQYF.

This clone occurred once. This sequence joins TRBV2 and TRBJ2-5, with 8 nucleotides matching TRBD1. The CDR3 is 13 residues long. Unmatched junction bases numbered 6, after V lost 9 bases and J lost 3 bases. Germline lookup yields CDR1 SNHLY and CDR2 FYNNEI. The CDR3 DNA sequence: TGTGCCAGTAGAGACAGGGGCAAAGAGACCCAGTACTTC. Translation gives CASRDRGKETQYF. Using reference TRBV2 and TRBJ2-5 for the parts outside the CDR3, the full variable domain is EPEVTQTPSHQVTQMGQEVILRCVPISNHLYFYWYRQILGQKVEFLVSFYNNEISEKSEIFDDQFSVERPDGSNFTLKIRSTKLEDSAMYFCASRDRGKETQYFGPGTRLLVL.

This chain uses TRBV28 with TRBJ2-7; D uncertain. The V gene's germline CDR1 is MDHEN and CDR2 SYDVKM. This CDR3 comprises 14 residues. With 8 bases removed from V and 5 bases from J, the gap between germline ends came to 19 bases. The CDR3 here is CASFTSHSGNEQYF. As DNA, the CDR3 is TGTGCCAGCTTTACGAGTCACTCAGGCAACGAGCAGTACTTC.

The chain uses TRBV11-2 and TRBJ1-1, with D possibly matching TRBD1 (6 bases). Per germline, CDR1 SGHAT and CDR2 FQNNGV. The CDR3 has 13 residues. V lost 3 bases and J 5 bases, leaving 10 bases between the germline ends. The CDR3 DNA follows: TGTGCCAGCAGCTTCGACAGGCAAACTGAAGCTTTCTTT. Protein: CASSFDRQTEAFF.

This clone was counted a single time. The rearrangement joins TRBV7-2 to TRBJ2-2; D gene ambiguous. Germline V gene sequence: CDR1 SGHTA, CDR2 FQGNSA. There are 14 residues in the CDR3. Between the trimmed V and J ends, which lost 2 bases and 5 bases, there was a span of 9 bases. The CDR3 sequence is CASSLNSQTGELFF. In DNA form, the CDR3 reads TGTGCCAGCAGCTTAAATTCCCAGACCGGGGAGCTGTTTTTT.

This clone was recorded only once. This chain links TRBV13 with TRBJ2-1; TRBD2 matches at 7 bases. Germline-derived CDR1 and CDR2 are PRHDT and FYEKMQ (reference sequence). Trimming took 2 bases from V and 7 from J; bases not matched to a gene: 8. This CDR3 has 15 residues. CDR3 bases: TGTGCCAGCAGCTTATTGGGCGGGGGAGTGAATGAGCAGTTCTTC. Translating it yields CASSLLGGGVNEQFF.

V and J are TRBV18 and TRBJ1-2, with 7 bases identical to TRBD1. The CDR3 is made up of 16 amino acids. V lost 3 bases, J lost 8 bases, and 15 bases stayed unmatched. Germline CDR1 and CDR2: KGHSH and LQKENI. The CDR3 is CASSPNPYHQGGGYTF. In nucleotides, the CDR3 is TGTGCCAGCTCACCTAATCCGTACCACCAGGGGGGCGGCTACACCTTC.

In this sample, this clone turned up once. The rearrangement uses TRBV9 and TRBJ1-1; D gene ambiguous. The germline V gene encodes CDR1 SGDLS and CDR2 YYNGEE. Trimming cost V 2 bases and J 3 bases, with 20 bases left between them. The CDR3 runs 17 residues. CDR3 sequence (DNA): TGTGCCAGCAGCGTTGGGGAACGATACGTGGGAGACACTGAAGCTTTCTTT. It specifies CASSVGERYVGDTEAFF.

The CDR3: CSVATLGQGSEQFF. DNA for the CDR3: TGCAGCGTTGCCACTCTTGGACAGGGGAGTGAGCAGTTCTTC. J is TRBJ2-1 and V is TRBV29-1, with TRBD1 identical over 9 bases. This CDR3 is 14 amino acids long. Per the germline V gene, CDR1 is SQVTM and CDR2 is ANQGSEA. V lost 4 bases, J lost 9 bases, and 10 bases stayed unmatched.